The present TCR beta chain was sequenced within a study of blood T cell repertoires in COVID-19 (dated by TCRdb to the early 2020s). About the full investigation: Samples covering the acute and convalescent phases of COVID-19 were provided by collaborators in the United States, Italy and Spain. The repertoires were released in a freely available public database intended as a resource for research on the immune response to SARS-CoV-2. The prospective study material was composed of cDNA or gDNA derived from T cells, B-cell-depleted T cells, or PBMCs. The samples were drawn from two sources: the first 160 participants of the ongoing ImmuneRACE study, and about 1,300 subjects contributed by 6 global collaborators. Deeply sampled blood TCRbeta repertoires from subjects exposed to, actively infected with, or recovered from COVID-19 were included in the dataset. Where HLA class I and class II types were available, the types were taken from metadata supplied by the sample provider, not from assay-based typing. Nearly every sample came with metadata listing a de-identified subject ID, COVID-19 status, age in years and sex.

Concerning this clone itself: This receptor's antigen is unknown. No much larger clonotype is one base removed from it; base qualities were not supplied.

The immunoSEQ Assay, a bias-controlled multiplex PCR, was used to amplify TCRbeta CDR3 regions from genomic DNA. As for the original processing: The number of nucleated cells in each sample was estimated from the amplification of reference gene primers within the assay. To quantify the absolute abundance of each unique TCRbeta CDR3 rearrangement, sequence reads were collapsed and filtered. For each sample, productive Simpson clonality was calculated as the square root of Simpson's diversity index across productive rearrangements. The table was pulled from immuneACCESS by TCRdb, which kept in-frame rearrangements only. Such tables lose some clones; where checked, under half of the loss comes from unresolved V genes, and the rest has no known cause. V, J and clone size derive from that table, while D and trimming were established from the DNA sequence. The sample profile shows tens of thousands of clones; approximately 81% of them were found once. The ten largest clones take up 30% to 40% of the sample.

Here is what the overall study found, with its caveats: How much clinical and demographic metadata was included differed by source and by participant, and the metadata was provided uncurated.

Compared with germline, V lacks 4 bases and J lacks 2 bases; bases without a gene match: 10. Inclusive of the bounding cysteine and phenylalanine, the CDR3 is 17 residues long. CDR3 DNA is the only sequence kept; it has 51 bases, read in frame from the first base. CDR1 is given as KGHSH and CDR2 as LQKENI, both from the germline V gene. Whole blood was collected in K2EDTA tubes by collaborating institutions according to the institutions' own protocols. Collaborator samples were shipped for TCRbeta analysis as frozen whole blood, isolated PBMCs, or DNA extracted from either sample type. Recombination joined TRBV18 with TRBJ1-5; TRBD1 agrees with 8 junctional bases. The source of this sequence is an elderly man with acute or convalescent COVID-19. Sequencing input: peripheral blood. The nucleotide sequence is given as TGTGCCAGCTCACGGGGACAGGCCCTAAGTGGCAATCAGCCCCAGCATTTT. Translation gives CASSRGQALSGNQPQHF.